This T cell receptor beta chain was retrieved from a study of cytomegalovirus exposure and HLA in healthy donors. V gave up 7 bases and J gave up 5 bases, with 14 bases separating them. Germline CDR1 SQVTM, CDR2 ANQGSEA. The CDR3 loop spans 13 amino acids. The study ran its PCR with 60 Vbeta and 13 Jbeta primers. Method: immunoSEQ multiplex PCR; TCRdb's copy keeps in-frame clones and lacks some. There are around 20,000 clones in the sample; about 70% occur only once, and 3.7% lies in the top ten. This clonotype originated in a man in his late teens or twenties in good health and CMV-seronegative. The material sequenced was PBMCs. The rearrangement joins TRBV29-1 to TRBJ1-4; D possibly corresponds to TRBD1 (6 bases). Here the CDR3 DNA reads TGCAGCGGGCAAGACAGGAGAAATGAAAAACTGTTTTTT. It translates to CSGQDRRNEKLFF.